These 17 T cell receptor beta chains were sequenced from one sample in a study of T-cell reconstitution after alpha-beta-depleted transplantation in children (dated by TCRdb to the mid-2010s). Libraries came from PCR. TCRdb lists the instrument as Illumina HiSeq 2500. Molecular barcoding was employed in the preparation of TCR libraries, with unique molecular identifiers being used to normalize TCRbeta repertoire quantification. The public sequencing data were trimmed at Q25 with fastp and processed into clonotypes with MiXCR by TCRdb, which kept only in-frame beta chains. All rows with the same CDR3 protein become a single entry with the most common DNA and genes. The sample table lists 210,000 or so distinct CDR3 sequences, roughly a tenth of them with a count of one. Of the sample, 5% to 7% falls within the top ten clones. The sample was PBMCs from the stem cell graft donor, taken from the stem cell graft. Receptors originate from a human donor who donated a stem cell graft to a child with acute lymphoblastic leukemia.

The chain is built from TRBV5-5 and TRBJ1-4; 9 bases are shared with TRBD1. V dropped 1 base and J dropped 7; count of bases not matched to a gene: 2. CDR3 length: 14 residues. Germline V CDR1 and CDR2: SGHKS, YYEKEE (reference sequence). The chain's CDR3 is CASSLTTGGEKLFF. CDR3 DNA: TGTGCCAGCAGCTTGACGACAGGGGGTGAAAAACTGTTTTTT.

The chain combines TRBV6-2 or TRBV6-3 with TRBJ2-5; 8 positions match TRBD1. There are 15 residues in the CDR3. V lost 1 base to trimming and J lost 5 bases; unmatched junction nucleotides: 6. Germline assignment: CDR1 MNHEY and CDR2 SVGEGT. The CDR3 here is CASSYFGQGEETQYF. CDR3 nucleotides: TGTGCCAGCAGTTACTTCGGACAGGGAGAGGAGACCCAGTACTTC.

This clonotype was counted a few times. The chain is built from TRBV6-2 or TRBV6-3 and TRBJ2-2; 8 nucleotides align to TRBD1. With 6 bases clipped from V and 1 base from J, the junction kept 10 bases outside the gene matches. The CDR3 sequence is 17 residues long. CDR1 MNHEY and CDR2 SVGEGT come from the germline V gene. CDR3 nucleotides: TGTGCCAGCAGACAGACGCGGGGACAGGAGAACACCGGGGAGCTGTTTTTT. Residues: CASRQTRGQENTGELFF.

The chain uses TRBV7-8 and TRBJ2-5; no definite D call. The ends were cut back, 4 bases at V and 7 bases at J, with 13 bases in the middle. CDR3 length: 13 amino acids. The germline CDR1 and CDR2 sequences are SGHVS and FQNEAQ. CDR3 region: CASSSQAVGTQYF. The CDR3 region has the DNA TGTGCCAGCAGCTCCCAGGCCGTGGGGACCCAGTACTTC.

This clonotype was detected only a few times. V gene TRBV12-3 or TRBV12-4 combines with J gene TRBJ2-3; 10 positions agree with TRBD2. There are 16 residues in the CDR3. The V segment lost 6 bases and the J segment 2 bases; nucleotides outside the gene matches: 8. CDR3 sequence: CASSQSAGGDTDTQYF. CDR3 bases: TGTGCCAGCAGCCAGTCAGCGGGGGGGGACACAGATACGCAGTATTTT.

This clonotype was found a few times. This chain joins TRBV29-1 and TRBJ2-2, with 9 bases matching TRBD2. CDR3 size: 15 residues. V lost 6 bases to trimming and J lost 5 bases; unmatched junction nucleotides: 10. Per the germline V gene, CDR1 is SQVTM and CDR2 is ANQGSEA. This chain's CDR3 is CSVGARLAGTGELFF. As DNA, the CDR3 is TGCAGCGTGGGGGCAAGGCTAGCGGGGACCGGGGAGCTGTTTTTT.

This clonotype has a count of ten or more. V gene TRBV12-3 or TRBV12-4 combines with J gene TRBJ2-3; weak D call: TRBD1 (8 bases). The V gene lost 5 bases and the J gene lost 8 bases, with 26 bases spanning the gap. This CDR3 comprises 17 residues. This CDR3 reads CASSRPITGGGAGTQYF. CDR3 DNA: TGTGCCAGCAGTCGACCAATTACAGGGGGGGGTGCGGGTACGCAGTATTTT.

The V call is TRBV12-3 or TRBV12-4, the J call TRBJ2-1; TRBD2 agrees at 15 bases. V gave up 5 bases and J gave up 2 bases; unmatched junction bases: 4. The CDR3 consists of 17 residues. CDR3 sequence (DNA): TGTGCCAGCAGTACTCGGACTAGCGGGGGGGCCTACAATGAGCAGTTCTTC. Protein sequence: CASSTRTSGGAYNEQFF.

This clonotype came up a few times. V is TRBV15 and J is TRBJ1-4; the D is unclear. V lost 0 bases, J lost 5 bases, and 10 bases lay in between. The germline gives CDR1 LNHNV, CDR2 YYDKDF (reference sequence). The CDR3 totals 15 residues. DNA for the CDR3: TGTGCCACCAGCAGAGATTTGGCCGGGAATGAAAAACTGTTTTTT. This sequence encodes CATSRDLAGNEKLFF.

This clonotype was observed a handful of times. This chain joins TRBV10-3 and TRBJ2-5, with TRBD2 matching over 12 bases. Germline loops: CDR1 ENHRY, CDR2 SYGVKD. The CDR3 runs 15 residues. The trim removed 6 bases at V and 3 bases at J, leaving 5 bases unmatched. The CDR3 DNA follows: TGTGCCATCAGAGCGACTAGCGGGGGCGAAGAGACCCAGTACTTC. Its translation is CAIRATSGGEETQYF.

This clonotype has ten or more counts. This chain links TRBV5-1 with TRBJ2-5; D is uncertain. In germline, CDR1 is SGHRS, CDR2 YFSETQ. Trimming stripped 0 bases from V and 0 bases from J, with 3 bases between. The CDR3 loop spans 13 amino acids. CDR3 residues: CASSLVDQETQYF. In DNA form, the CDR3 reads TGCGCCAGCAGCTTGGTTGACCAAGAGACCCAGTACTTC.

This clonotype has just a few counts. This chain uses TRBV5-1 with TRBJ2-2; D is unclear. Germline CDR1 SGHRS, CDR2 YFSETQ. With 0 bases removed from V and 7 bases from J, the gap between germline ends came to 4 bases. The CDR3 loop spans 12 amino acids. CDR3 coding DNA: TGCGCCAGCAGCTTGGAGTACGGGGAGCTGTTTTTT. Translation gives CASSLEYGELFF.

The sample holds a few counts of this clonotype. The V and J genes are TRBV7-2 and TRBJ2-7; D ambiguous. The CDR3 is 13 residues long. CDR1 and CDR2 from the germline V gene are SGHTA and FQGNSA. V dropped 0 bases and J dropped 4 bases, with 7 bases sitting between them. CDR3 sequence (DNA): TGTGCCAGCAGCTTAGCCACCCTTTACGAGCAGTACTTC. The encoded protein is CASSLATLYEQYF.

This clonotype was counted ten times or more. The V and J genes are TRBV5-1 and TRBJ2-2; 9 nucleotides match TRBD2. V dropped 1 base and J dropped 7; count of bases not matched to a gene: 14. There are 18 residues in the CDR3. CDR1 and CDR2 from the germline V gene are SGHRS and YFSETQ. The CDR3 region is CASSLYSLTSGSIGELFF. The CDR3 DNA follows: TGCGCCAGCAGCTTGTATTCGCTGACTAGCGGAAGCATCGGGGAGCTGTTTTTT.

This clonotype was observed at least ten times. The chain is built from TRBV15 and TRBJ1-3, with D unclear. Germline CDR1 LNHNV, CDR2 YYDKDF (reference sequence). V lost 0 bases and J lost 0, with 6 bases in between. The CDR3 is made up of 15 amino acids. DNA for the CDR3: TGTGCCACCAGCAGAGAGGTACTCTCTGGAAACACCATATATTTT. Encoded protein: CATSREVLSGNTIYF.

This clonotype came up a few times. The rearrangement uses TRBV20-1 and TRBJ2-7, with TRBD2 identical over 9 bases. V lost 4 bases and J lost 9; bases outside the gene matches: 13. The CDR3 length is 14 residues. Germline loops: CDR1 DFQATT, CDR2 SNEGSKA (reference sequence). As DNA, the CDR3 is TGCAGTGCTACCTTGGGCGGGGGGGCCTCTGGGCAGTACTTC. This gives the protein CSATLGGGASGQYF.

The CDR3 DNA reads TGCGCCAGCAGCTACATACTTTTTCGACAGGGCTTCGGGGCCAACGTCCTGACTTTC. Its translation is CASSYILFRQGFGANVLTF. The rearrangement links TRBV5-1 to TRBJ2-6; 7 bases are a match to TRBD1. J gave up 4 bases and V 3 bases, and 16 bases lay outside the gene matches. Germline loops: CDR1 SGHRS, CDR2 YFSETQ. This CDR3 comprises 19 residues.